The 18 T cell receptor beta chains given below trace back to one sample, sequenced in a study of blood T cell repertoires in COVID-19. TCRdb's table, derived via immunoSEQ multiplex PCR, lists solely in-frame clones and lacks some. The repertoire holds 270,000 or so clones, with around 90% as singletons. The sample consisted of peripheral blood. These receptors all stem from an older woman with COVID-19, enrolled during active disease.

The chain uses TRBV18 and TRBJ1-5; 7 bases align to TRBD1. The V gene end was trimmed by 4 bases and the J gene end by 13 bases; junction bases not matched to a gene: 16. This CDR3 spans 15 amino acids. The germline V gene has CDR1 KGHSH and CDR2 LQKENI. The CDR3 DNA follows: TGTGCCAGCTCACTTAACCGGGACAGTCAGTTCTTACAGCATTTT. Residues: CASSLNRDSQFLQHF.

The chain links TRBV5-6 to TRBJ1-2; no clear D gene. V lost 4 bases and J lost 1, with 5 bases in between. The CDR3 runs 12 residues. Germline CDR1 reads SGHDT; CDR2 reads YYEEEE. The CDR3 nucleotides read TGTGCCAGCAGCCTAAATAACTATGGCTACACCTTC. As protein: CASSLNNYGYTF.

This clone occurred a few times. The rearrangement uses TRBV4-2 and TRBJ1-2, with TRBD1 matching over 8 bases. Germline trimming cut 3 bases from V and 7 bases from J; bases unmatched to any gene: 7. The germline V gene has CDR1 LGHNA and CDR2 YNFKEQ. The CDR3 runs 14 residues. CDR3 loop: CASSHFGQGRGYTF. The CDR3 bases are TGTGCCAGCAGCCACTTTGGACAGGGCCGTGGCTACACCTTC.

This chain links TRBV9 with TRBJ2-5; 8 bases agree with TRBD2. Looked up from germline, CDR1 is SGDLS and CDR2 is YYNGEE. The V gene end was trimmed by 0 bases and the J gene end by 5 bases; junction bases not matched to a gene: 12. CDR3 length: 17 residues. The CDR3 DNA reads TGTGCCAGCAGCGTAGCCCCGGGGGGGCGGGGGCTGGAGACCCAGTACTTC. Protein product: CASSVAPGGRGLETQYF. Based on the CDR3 plus reference TRBV9 and TRBJ2-5, the full variable domain is DSGVTQTPKHLITATGQRVTLRCSPRSGDLSVYWYQQSLDQGLQFLIQYYNGEERAKGNILERFSAQQFPDLHSELNLSSLELGDSALYFCASSVAPGGRGLETQYFGPGTRLLVL.

The chain employs TRBV7-2 and TRBJ1-4, with D possibly being TRBD1 (6 bases). The CDR3 totals 14 residues. From germline, CDR1 is SGHTA and CDR2 FQGNSA. V lost 0 bases to trimming and J lost 8 bases, with 10 bases between them. CDR3 DNA: TGTGCCAGCAGCTTAGCGAGGGGGACCGAAAAACTGTTTTTT. This gives the protein CASSLARGTEKLFF.

This clone has just a few counts. The rearrangement joins TRBV4-2 to TRBJ1-1, with TRBD1 matching 8 bases. This CDR3 comprises 14 residues. Per the germline V gene, CDR1 is LGHNA and CDR2 is YNFKEQ. The V gene end was trimmed by 3 bases and the J gene end by 1 base; junction bases not matched to a gene: 1. The CDR3 here is CASSHDRGNTEAFF. The CDR3 bases are TGTGCCAGCAGCCACGACAGGGGGAACACTGAAGCTTTCTTT.

The V and J genes are TRBV5-1 and TRBJ1-1; no firm D call. The CDR3 extends over 15 amino acids. Germline values: CDR1 SGHRS, CDR2 YFSETQ. V lost 4 bases to trimming and J lost 4 bases, with 17 bases between them. The CDR3 here is CASSPWTGRFTEAFF. DNA of the CDR3: TGCGCCAGCAGCCCCTGGACTGGCCGTTTCACTGAAGCTTTCTTT.

This clone was observed a handful of times. The chain has TRBV19 and TRBJ1-4; D is unclear. This CDR3 has 16 residues. The V and J ends lost 5 bases and 0 bases respectively, with 13 bases between them. Germline loops: CDR1 LNHDA, CDR2 SQIVND (reference sequence). CDR3 sequence reads: CASSWTGRATNEKLFF. The CDR3 DNA is TGTGCCAGTAGTTGGACTGGCAGAGCAACTAATGAAAAACTGTTTTTT.

This chain uses TRBV6-2 or TRBV6-3 with TRBJ1-2, with TRBD1 matching 7 bases. The CDR3 covers 14 residues. V shed 4 bases and J 4 bases; nucleotides not matched to a gene: 6. Germline V gene data show CDR1 as MNHEY and CDR2 as SVGEGT. CDR3 in DNA: TGTGCCAGCAGTTCCGCGGGACAGCTCTATGGCTACACCTTC. The encoded protein is CASSSAGQLYGYTF.

This chain links TRBV10-2 with TRBJ1-2; 11 bases are shared with TRBD1. This CDR3 is 15 amino acids long. V gave up 7 bases and J gave up 2 bases; unmatched junction bases: 6. Germline values: CDR1 WSHSY, CDR2 SAAADI. CDR3 DNA: TGCGCCAGCACCCCCGGGACAGGGGGAAACTATGGCTACACCTTC. Encoded protein: CASTPGTGGNYGYTF.

This rearrangement joins TRBV19 to TRBJ1-2; no clear D. The germline gives CDR1 LNHDA, CDR2 SQIVND (reference sequence). V was pared by 3 bases and J by 8 bases, with 16 bases between. The CDR3 is 14 amino acids. CDR3 region: CASSIGETPDGYTF. The CDR3 bases are TGTGCCAGTAGTATCGGGGAGACGCCGGACGGCTACACCTTC.

The genes are TRBV6-5 and TRBJ1-1; D is uncertain. The CDR3 has 13 amino acids. The V gene's germline CDR1 is MNHEY and CDR2 SVGAGI. V dropped 7 bases and J dropped 1 base, with 10 bases sitting between them. CDR3 residues: CASTLTENTEAFF. CDR3 nucleotide sequence: TGTGCCAGCACTTTAACAGAGAACACTGAAGCTTTCTTT.

The chain uses TRBV11-1 and TRBJ1-1; D may be TRBD1 (6 bases). Germline loops: CDR1 SGHAT, CDR2 FQDESV (reference sequence). The CDR3 covers 15 residues. V lost 4 bases and J 4 bases, leaving 16 bases between the germline ends. CDR3 DNA: TGTGCCAGCAGCTCGGAACAGGGACGTGGCACTGAAGCTTTCTTT. Translation: CASSSEQGRGTEAFF.

In this sample, this clone turned up once. The chain links TRBV18 to TRBJ1-1; perhaps TRBD1 as D (5 bases). V was shortened by 3 bases and J by 4 bases, with 12 bases between the two germline ends. The CDR3 runs 14 residues. Germline V gene sequence: CDR1 KGHSH, CDR2 LQKENI. CDR3 residues: CASSPAREATEAFF. The DNA for the CDR3 is TGTGCCAGCTCACCTGCCAGGGAAGCCACTGAAGCTTTCTTT.

In this sample, this clone turned up once. The chain couples TRBV3-1 (or the pseudogene TRBV3-2) to TRBJ1-5; D is possibly TRBD1 (5 bases). The length of the CDR3 is 14 residues. CDR1 is LGHDT and CDR2 is YNNKEL in the germline V gene (reference sequence). Trimming removed 1 base at V and 2 bases at J, with 6 bases between. The CDR3 sequence is CASSQGRGNQPQHF. The DNA for the CDR3 is TGTGCCAGCAGCCAAGGCAGGGGCAATCAGCCCCAGCATTTT.

This clone was counted between two and nine times. The chain combines TRBV7-2 with TRBJ2-7, with D possibly TRBD2 on 6 matching bases. V lost 4 bases, J lost 8 bases, and 27 bases lay in between. Germline-derived CDR1 and CDR2 are SGHTA and FQGNSA. This CDR3 spans 17 amino acids. CDR3 in DNA: TGTGCCAGCAGCTCATCCAAAAGGGCGGGGCGGGTTGACCAGCAGTACTTC. This sequence encodes CASSSSKRAGRVDQQYF.

In nucleotides, the CDR3 is TGTGCCAGCAGTGTTAGGGACAGACATCCCAACTATGGCTACACCTTC. Translated: CASSVRDRHPNYGYTF. This sequence joins TRBV2 and TRBJ1-2, with TRBD1 matching 7 bases. V shed 4 bases and J 2 bases; nucleotides not matched to a gene: 10. The germline gives CDR1 SNHLY, CDR2 FYNNEI. This CDR3 is 16 amino acids long.

The rearrangement joins TRBV9 to TRBJ2-5; D not certain. Trimming left V 3 bases short and J 0 bases short, with 12 bases between. The germline gives CDR1 SGDLS, CDR2 YYNGEE. This CDR3 region has 15 residues. The CDR3 spells CASSDTGAYQETQYF. In DNA form, the CDR3 reads TGTGCCAGCAGCGACACCGGAGCCTACCAAGAGACCCAGTACTTC.